This T cell receptor (beta chain) was recovered during a study of OX40 agonist ivuxolimab in advanced cancers. Overall study context: Of mixed ages from about 20 to 90 and averaging 60 years, the group was roughly 85% male. Partial responses were achieved by three patients, one with hepatocellular carcinoma and two with cutaneous melanoma.

Produced via immunoSEQ multiplex PCR; TCRdb's table is partial and in-frame only. The table lists about 100,000 clones, approximately 94% of them singletons. The source was CD4+ or CD8+ T cells sorted from blood, collected in a trial of the OX40 agonist ivuxolimab. This clonotype was sampled from an adult with an advanced solid tumor such as melanoma, head and neck, liver or kidney cancer.

The CDR3 reads CASSGPSGSNYEQYF. For the CDR3, the DNA is TGTGCCAGCAGTGGCCCTAGCGGATCCAACTACGAGCAGTACTTC. This rearrangement joins TRBV6-1 to TRBJ2-7, with 7 bases matching TRBD2. The germline CDR1 and CDR2 sequences are MNHNS and SASEGT. This CDR3 is 15 amino acids long. The ends lost 4 bases at V and 3 bases at J; junction bases unmatched: 9.